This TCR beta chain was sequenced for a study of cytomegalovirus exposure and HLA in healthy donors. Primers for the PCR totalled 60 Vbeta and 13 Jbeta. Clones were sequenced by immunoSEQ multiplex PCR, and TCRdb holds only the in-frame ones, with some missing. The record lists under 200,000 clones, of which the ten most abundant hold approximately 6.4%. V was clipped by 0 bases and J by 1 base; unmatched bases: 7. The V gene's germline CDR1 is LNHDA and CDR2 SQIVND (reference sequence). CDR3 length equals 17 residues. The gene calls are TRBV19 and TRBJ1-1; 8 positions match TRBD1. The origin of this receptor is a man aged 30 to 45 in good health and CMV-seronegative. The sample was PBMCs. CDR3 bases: TGTGCCAGTAGTATAGATAGGGCAGGGGGCCGGAACACTGAAGCTTTCTTT. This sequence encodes CASSIDRAGGRNTEAFF. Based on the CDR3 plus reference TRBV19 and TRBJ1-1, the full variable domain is DGGITQSPKYLFRKEGQNVTLSCEQNLNHDAMYWYRQDPGQGLRLIYYSQIVNDFQKGDIAEGYSVSREKKESFPLTVTSAQKNPTAFYLCASSIDRAGGRNTEAFFGQGTRLTVV.